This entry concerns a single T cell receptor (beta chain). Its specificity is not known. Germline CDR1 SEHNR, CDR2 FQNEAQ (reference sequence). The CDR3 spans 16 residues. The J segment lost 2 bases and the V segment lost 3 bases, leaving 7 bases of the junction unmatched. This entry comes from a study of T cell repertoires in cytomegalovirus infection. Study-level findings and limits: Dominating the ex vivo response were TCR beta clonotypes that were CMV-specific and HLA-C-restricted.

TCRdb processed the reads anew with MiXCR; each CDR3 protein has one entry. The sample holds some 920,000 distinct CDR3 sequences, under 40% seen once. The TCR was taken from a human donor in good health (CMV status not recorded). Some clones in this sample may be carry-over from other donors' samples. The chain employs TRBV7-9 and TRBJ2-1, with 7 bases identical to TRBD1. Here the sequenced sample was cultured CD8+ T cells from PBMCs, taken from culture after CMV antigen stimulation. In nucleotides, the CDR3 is TGTGCCAGCAGCTTTAGAGGGCAGGGGGCCTACAATGAGCAGTTCTTC. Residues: CASSFRGQGAYNEQFF.